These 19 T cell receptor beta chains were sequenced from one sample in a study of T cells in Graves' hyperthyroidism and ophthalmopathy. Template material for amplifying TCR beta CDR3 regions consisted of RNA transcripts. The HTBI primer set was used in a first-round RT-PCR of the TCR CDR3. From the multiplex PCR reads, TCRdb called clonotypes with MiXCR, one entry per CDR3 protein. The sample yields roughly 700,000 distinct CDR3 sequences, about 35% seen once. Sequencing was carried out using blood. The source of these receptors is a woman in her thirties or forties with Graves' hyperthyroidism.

The CDR3: CASSIYGTQDQPQHF. The CDR3 DNA reads as TGTGCCAGTAGTATCTATGGGACACAGGATCAGCCCCAGCATTTT. The V gene is TRBV19, the J gene TRBJ1-5, with D possibly being TRBD1 (6 bases). CDR3 size: 15 residues. In germline, CDR1 is LNHDA, CDR2 SQIVND (reference sequence). V lost 3 bases to trimming and J lost 5 bases, with 14 bases between them.

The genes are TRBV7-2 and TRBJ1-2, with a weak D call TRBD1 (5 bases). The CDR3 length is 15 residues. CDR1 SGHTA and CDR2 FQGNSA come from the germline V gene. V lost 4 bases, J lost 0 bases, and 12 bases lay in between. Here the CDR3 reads CASSSRDAANYGYTF. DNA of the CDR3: TGTGCCAGCAGCTCCAGGGACGCTGCTAACTATGGCTACACCTTC.

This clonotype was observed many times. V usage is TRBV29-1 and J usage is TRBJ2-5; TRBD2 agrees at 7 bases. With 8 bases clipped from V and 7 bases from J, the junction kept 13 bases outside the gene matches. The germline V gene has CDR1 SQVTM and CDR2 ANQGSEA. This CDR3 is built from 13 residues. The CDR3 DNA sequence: TGCAGCTTGCGGGACTACCCACTAGGGACCCAGTACTTC. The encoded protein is CSLRDYPLGTQYF.

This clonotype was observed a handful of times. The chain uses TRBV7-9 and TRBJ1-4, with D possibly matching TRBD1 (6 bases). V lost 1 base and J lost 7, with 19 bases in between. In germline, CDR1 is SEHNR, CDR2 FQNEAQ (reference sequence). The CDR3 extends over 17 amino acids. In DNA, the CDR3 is TGTGCCAGCAGCTTAGTCGGCAGGGGAGGACGTGGTGAAAAACTGTTTTTT. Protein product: CASSLVGRGGRGEKLFF.

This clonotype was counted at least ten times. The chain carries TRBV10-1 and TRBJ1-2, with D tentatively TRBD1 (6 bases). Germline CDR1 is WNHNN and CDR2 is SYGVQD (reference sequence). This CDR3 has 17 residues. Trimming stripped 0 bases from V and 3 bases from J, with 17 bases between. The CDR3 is CASSESRGGRTDYGYTF. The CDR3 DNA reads TGCGCCAGCAGTGAGTCGAGGGGAGGGAGGACAGACTATGGCTACACCTTC.

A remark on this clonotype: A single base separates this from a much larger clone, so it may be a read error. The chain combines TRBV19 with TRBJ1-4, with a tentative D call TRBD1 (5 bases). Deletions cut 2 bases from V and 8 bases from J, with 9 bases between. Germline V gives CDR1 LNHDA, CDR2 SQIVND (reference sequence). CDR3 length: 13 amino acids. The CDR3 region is CASSIQGREKLFF. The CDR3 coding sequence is TGTGCCAGTAGTATACAGGGAAGAGAAAAACTGTTTTTT.

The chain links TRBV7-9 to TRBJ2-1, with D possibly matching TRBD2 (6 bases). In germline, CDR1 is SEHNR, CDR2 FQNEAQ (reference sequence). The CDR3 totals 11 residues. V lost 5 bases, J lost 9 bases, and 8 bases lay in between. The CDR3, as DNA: TGTGCCAGCAGCGAGACTAGTGAGCAGTTCTTC. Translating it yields CASSETSEQFF.

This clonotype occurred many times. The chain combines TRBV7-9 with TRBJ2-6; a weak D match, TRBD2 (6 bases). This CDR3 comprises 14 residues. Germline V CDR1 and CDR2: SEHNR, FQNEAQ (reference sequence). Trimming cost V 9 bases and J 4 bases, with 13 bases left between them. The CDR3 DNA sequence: TGTGCCAGTGAGGAGGGCTCCGGGGCCAACGTCCTGACTTTC. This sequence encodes CASEEGSGANVLTF.

The CDR3 coding sequence is TGTGCCACCAGCAGAGGAAGGGGACAGCCCCAGCATTTT. It is translated as CATSRGRGQPQHF. This chain links TRBV15 with TRBJ1-5; the D gene is possibly TRBD1 (5 bases). CDR3 length: 13 amino acids. CDR1 and CDR2 from the germline V gene are LNHNV and YYDKDF (reference sequence). V lost 1 base and J 7 bases, leaving 8 bases between the germline ends.

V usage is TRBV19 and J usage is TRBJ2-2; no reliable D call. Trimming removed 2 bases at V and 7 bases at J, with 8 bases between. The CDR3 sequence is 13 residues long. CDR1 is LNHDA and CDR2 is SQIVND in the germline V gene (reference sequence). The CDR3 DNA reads TGTGCCAGTAGTATAATCGGCAGCGGGGAGCTGTTTTTT. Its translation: CASSIIGSGELFF.

This CDR3 reads CSARLPSQYGYTF. CDR3 in DNA: TGCAGTGCTAGATTACCCTCGCAGTATGGCTACACCTTC. V is TRBV20-1 and J is TRBJ1-2; D is unclear. V lost 2 bases, J lost 5 bases, and 12 bases lay in between. The CDR3 contains 13 residues. Germline assignment: CDR1 DFQATT and CDR2 SNEGSKA (reference sequence).

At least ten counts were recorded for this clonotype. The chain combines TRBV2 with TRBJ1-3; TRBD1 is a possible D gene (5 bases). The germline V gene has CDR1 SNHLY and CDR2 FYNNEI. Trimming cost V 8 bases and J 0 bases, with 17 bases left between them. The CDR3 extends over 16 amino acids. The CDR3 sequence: CASVAGLGSSGNTIYF. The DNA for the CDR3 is TGTGCCAGCGTCGCAGGGTTAGGAAGCTCTGGAAACACCATATATTTT.

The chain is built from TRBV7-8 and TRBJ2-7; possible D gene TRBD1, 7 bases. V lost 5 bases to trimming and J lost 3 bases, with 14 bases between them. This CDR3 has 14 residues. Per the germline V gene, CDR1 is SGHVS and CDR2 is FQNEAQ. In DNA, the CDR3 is TGTGCCAGCAGCCCCAGGGGGGAAGGCTACGAGCAGTACTTC. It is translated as CASSPRGEGYEQYF.

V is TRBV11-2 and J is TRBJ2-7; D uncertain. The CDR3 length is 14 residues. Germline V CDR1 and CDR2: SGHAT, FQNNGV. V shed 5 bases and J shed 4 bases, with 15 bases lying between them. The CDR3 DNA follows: TGTGCCAGCAGCCACCCCTTAACGTGGTACGAGCAGTACTTC. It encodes CASSHPLTWYEQYF.

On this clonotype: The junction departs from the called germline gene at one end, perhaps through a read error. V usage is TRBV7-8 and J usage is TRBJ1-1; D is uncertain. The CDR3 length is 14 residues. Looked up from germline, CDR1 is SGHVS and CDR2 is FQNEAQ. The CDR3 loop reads CASGLWRGNTEAFF. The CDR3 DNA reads TGTGCCAGCGGCTTATGGCGGGGGAACACTGAAGCTTTCTTT.

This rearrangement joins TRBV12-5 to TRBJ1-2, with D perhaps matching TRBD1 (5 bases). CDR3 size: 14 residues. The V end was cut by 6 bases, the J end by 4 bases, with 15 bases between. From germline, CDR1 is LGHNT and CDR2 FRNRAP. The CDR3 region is CASGSEGFPYGYTF. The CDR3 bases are TGTGCTAGTGGATCTGAGGGGTTCCCCTATGGCTACACCTTC.

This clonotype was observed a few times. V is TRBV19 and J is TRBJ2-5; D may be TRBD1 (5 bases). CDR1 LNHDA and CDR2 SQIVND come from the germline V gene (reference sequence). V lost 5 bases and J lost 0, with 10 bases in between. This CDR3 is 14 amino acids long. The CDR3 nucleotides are TGTGCCAGTAGTTCCCCAGGGAACCAAGAGACCCAGTACTTC. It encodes CASSSPGNQETQYF.

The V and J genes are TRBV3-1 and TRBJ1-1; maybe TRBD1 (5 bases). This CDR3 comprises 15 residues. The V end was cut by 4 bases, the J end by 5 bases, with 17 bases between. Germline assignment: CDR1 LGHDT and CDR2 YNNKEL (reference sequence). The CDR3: CASSPRGTGMTEAFF. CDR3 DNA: TGTGCCAGCAGCCCACGCGGGACTGGGATGACTGAAGCTTTCTTT.

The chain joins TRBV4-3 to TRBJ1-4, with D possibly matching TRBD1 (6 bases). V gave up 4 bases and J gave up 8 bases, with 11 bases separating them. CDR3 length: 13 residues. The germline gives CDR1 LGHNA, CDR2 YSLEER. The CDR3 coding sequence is TGCGCCAGCAGCCGGGTGGGGGCAGAAAAACTGTTTTTT. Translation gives CASSRVGAEKLFF.